This entry describes one T cell receptor beta chain. The target antigen is unknown. TCRdb's copy holds only in-frame clones and misses some; the assay was immunoSEQ multiplex PCR. The sample records a few million clones, approximately 90% being singletons. Unmatched junction bases numbered 13, after V lost 3 bases and J lost 7 bases. The germline CDR1 and CDR2 sequences are SGHRS and YFSETQ. The CDR3 is 16 residues long. These data come from a study of shared clonotypes between healthy human individuals. The study's findings and limits: Sequencing depth was a factor that was expected to affect clonotype sharing among donors. Memory subsets had estimated richness that was generally smaller than that of naive subsets.

Sequencing was carried out using naive CD4+ T cells sorted from blood. The sample's subset: CD45RA+ positively selected. The chain joins TRBV5-1 to TRBJ2-3, with 8 bases aligning to TRBD2. The TCR originated in a young man in good health. In nucleotides, the CDR3 is TGCGCCAGCAGCTACACCAGCGGGGGCCCAGCGAATACGCAGTATTTT. This sequence encodes CASSYTSGGPANTQYF.